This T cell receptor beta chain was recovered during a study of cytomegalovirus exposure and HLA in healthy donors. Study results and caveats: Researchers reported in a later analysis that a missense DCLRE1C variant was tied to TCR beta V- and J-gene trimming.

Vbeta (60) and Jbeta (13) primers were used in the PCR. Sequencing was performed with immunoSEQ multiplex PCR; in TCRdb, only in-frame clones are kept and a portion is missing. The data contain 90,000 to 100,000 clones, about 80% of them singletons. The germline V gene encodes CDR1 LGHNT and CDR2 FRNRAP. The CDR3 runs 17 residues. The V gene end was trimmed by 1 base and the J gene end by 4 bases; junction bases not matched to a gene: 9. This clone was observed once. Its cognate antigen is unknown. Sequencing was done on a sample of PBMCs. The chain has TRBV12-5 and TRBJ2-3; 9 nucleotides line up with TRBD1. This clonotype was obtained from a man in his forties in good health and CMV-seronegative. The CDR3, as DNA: TGTGCTAGTGGTTTGGGAACAGGGGGCAGGAGGGCAGATACGCAGTATTTT. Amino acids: CASGLGTGGRRADTQYF.